These 7 T cell receptor beta chains originate from one sample sequenced in a study of shared clonotypes between healthy human individuals. Sequenced by immunoSEQ multiplex PCR; TCRdb stores in-frame clones only, minus some. Seen here are some 580,000 clones, approximately 97% observed once, and the top ten hold approximately 0.057%. The sample comprised naive CD4+ T cells sorted from blood. Noted subset: CD45RA+ positively selected. The receptors shown here come from a woman aged 30 to 39 in good health.

The chain couples TRBV7-8 to TRBJ2-2; 9 bases fit TRBD1. This CDR3 region has 16 residues. CDR1 and CDR2 (germline): SGHVS, FQNEAQ. The V gene end was trimmed by 4 bases and the J gene end by 4 bases; junction bases not matched to a gene: 7. The CDR3 DNA reads as TGTGCCAGCAGCTCCGGACAGGGGATATGCACCGGGGAGCTGTTTTTT. This sequence encodes CASSSGQGICTGELFF.

Only one count was recorded for this clone. The chain combines TRBV9 with TRBJ1-1; 8 nucleotides line up with TRBD1. V shed 4 bases and J 1 base; nucleotides not matched to a gene: 6. There are 15 residues in the CDR3. Germline lookup yields CDR1 SGDLS and CDR2 YYNGEE. The CDR3 protein is CASSRQGTRNTEAFF. CDR3 coding DNA: TGTGCCAGCAGCCGACAGGGGACCAGGAACACTGAAGCTTTCTTT.

The V call is TRBV6-6, the J call TRBJ1-2; 9 bases fit TRBD1. V shed 0 bases, J shed 7 bases, and the junction held 3 bases outside the gene matches. CDR3 length equals 14 residues. Germline-derived CDR1 and CDR2 are MNHNY and SVGAGI (reference sequence). CDR3: CASSYSPGQGGYTF. Here the CDR3 DNA reads TGTGCCAGCAGTTACTCGCCGGGACAGGGTGGCTACACCTTC.

This chain connects TRBV28 to TRBJ1-2; D is undetermined. The germline gives CDR1 MDHEN, CDR2 SYDVKM. The germline V and J ends were trimmed by 7 bases and 14 bases, with 23 bases remaining between them. This CDR3 region has 13 residues. The DNA for the CDR3 is TGTGCCAGCACCAGTGGGGAACAGAGAAGGAAGACCTTC. Protein product: CASTSGEQRRKTF.

In DNA form, the CDR3 reads TGTGCCAGCAGGCCACCACTCCTAACAGGGAAGGATGGCTACACCTTC. Residues: CASRPPLLTGKDGYTF. The genes are TRBV28 and TRBJ1-2, with a weak D call TRBD1 (6 bases). The V gene's germline CDR1 is MDHEN and CDR2 SYDVKM. The length of the CDR3 is 16 residues. V lost 6 bases to trimming and J lost 6 bases, with 23 bases between them.

This clone was detected only once. This chain joins TRBV5-1 and TRBJ2-1; 10 bases map to TRBD2. V shed 0 bases, J shed 3 bases, and the junction held 12 bases outside the gene matches. The CDR3 has 19 residues. Germline values: CDR1 SGHRS, CDR2 YFSETQ. This chain's CDR3 is CASSLVPTYGLAVYNEQFF. The CDR3 DNA reads TGCGCCAGCAGCTTGGTGCCTACTTACGGACTAGCGGTCTACAATGAGCAGTTCTTC. The full variable domain, completed using reference TRBV5-1 and TRBJ2-1, is KAGVTQTPRYLIKTRGQQVTLSCSPISGHRSVSWYQQTPGQGLQFLFEYFSETQRNKGNFPGRFSGRQFSNSRSEMNVSTLELGDSALYLCASSLVPTYGLAVYNEQFFGPGTRLTVL.

The V gene is TRBV10-1, the J gene TRBJ2-1; TRBD2 agrees at 10 bases. V lost 6 bases to trimming and J lost 4 bases; unmatched junction nucleotides: 6. This CDR3 contains 15 residues. Germline V lookup: CDR1 WNHNN, CDR2 SYGVQD (reference sequence). DNA for the CDR3: TGCGCCAGCAGCCAGGGACTAGCGCAATACAATGAGCAGTTCTTC. Its translation: CASSQGLAQYNEQFF.